These 2 T cell receptor beta chains came from one sample sequenced in a study of T cell responses to AZD1222 COVID-19 vaccine. Measured with immunoSEQ multiplex PCR; TCRdb has only the in-frame clones, and not every one. The sample consists of 130,000 to 150,000 clones, about 90% of them appearing once. Sequenced here: peripheral blood, sampled on day 0 of AZD1222 vaccination. The receptors derive from an adult in good health.

CDR3 region: CASSQDLGGGDGYTF. The CDR3 nucleotides are TGTGCCAGCAGCCAAGATCTGGGTGGTGGTGATGGCTACACCTTC. This chain joins TRBV3-1 (or the pseudogene TRBV3-2) and TRBJ1-2; D unresolved. The CDR3 has 15 residues. Germline CDR1 LGHDT, CDR2 YNNKEL (reference sequence). The V gene lost 0 bases and the J gene lost 6 bases, with 14 bases spanning the gap.

In this sample, this clone turned up once. The V call is TRBV28, the J call TRBJ1-2; D gene unclear. This CDR3 contains 12 residues. Per germline, CDR1 MDHEN and CDR2 SYDVKM. V dropped 5 bases and J dropped 5 bases, with 9 bases sitting between them. CDR3 in DNA: TGTGCCAGCAGTACGAGGGAGTATGGCTACACCTTC. Translating gives CASSTREYGYTF.